Each of the 20 T cell receptor beta chains below was sequenced from the same sample in a study of CD8 T cells in ankylosing spondylitis. TCRdb processed the 5' RACE reads anew with MiXCR; each CDR3 protein has one entry. Among under 200,000 distinct CDR3 sequences listed, 9.8% were seen once. Sequencing was done on a sample of blood, either unsorted or a sorted T cell fraction (not recorded which). Receptors originate from a female donor with ankylosing spondylitis or in good health (not recorded which).

This clonotype occurred a few times. The gene calls are TRBV29-1 and TRBJ2-7; D is uncertain. Trimming left V 2 bases short and J 4 bases short, with 9 bases between. This CDR3 comprises 12 residues. CDR1 and CDR2 from the germline V gene are SQVTM and ANQGSEA. The CDR3 nucleotides read TGCAGCGTTGAAATAGGTCCTTACGAGCAGTACTTC. This sequence encodes CSVEIGPYEQYF.

In its sample, this clonotype was seen many times. The chain combines TRBV4-1 with TRBJ1-5; D unresolved. This CDR3 is 13 amino acids long. Germline CDR1 is MGHRA and CDR2 is YSYEKL. The V end was cut by 4 bases, the J end by 7 bases, with 11 bases between. The CDR3 nucleotides are TGCGCCAGCAGCCTTACACTCAGGCAGCCCCAGCATTTT. Translating gives CASSLTLRQPQHF.

This clonotype was seen only a few times. The V call is TRBV7-8, the J call TRBJ1-1; the match to TRBD1 covers 7 bases. The germline V gene has CDR1 SGHVS and CDR2 FQNEAQ. The length of the CDR3 is 14 residues. V gave up 5 bases and J gave up 5 bases; unmatched junction bases: 8. The CDR3 DNA is TGTGCCAGCAGCAACAGGGGAAGCAGGACTGAAGCTTTCTTT. This sequence encodes CASSNRGSRTEAFF.

This clonotype was counted only a few times. This sequence joins TRBV30 and TRBJ2-1; D not certain. The germline V gene encodes CDR1 GTSNPN and CDR2 SVGIG (reference sequence). This CDR3 comprises 13 residues. The V gene lost 0 bases and the J gene lost 8 bases, with 11 bases spanning the gap. The CDR3 sequence is CAWSVVRPDEQFF. CDR3 coding DNA: TGTGCCTGGAGTGTAGTCCGACCAGATGAGCAGTTCTTC. Looking up the rest from reference TRBV30 and TRBJ2-1 gives the full variable domain: SQTIHQWPATLVQPVGSPLSLECTVEGTSNPNLYWYRQAAGRGLQLLFYSVGIGQISSEVPQNLSASRPQDRQFILSSKKLLLSDSGFYLCAWSVVRPDEQFFGPGTRLTVL.

This clonotype was detected only a few times. The CDR3 here is CASSQGAGGPLNEQFF. CDR3 in DNA: TGTGCCAGCAGCCAAGGGGCGGGAGGGCCTTTGAATGAGCAGTTCTTC. The chain carries TRBV14 and TRBJ2-1; TRBD2 matches at 9 bases. Trimming removed 1 base from V and 7 bases from J; junction bases left unmatched: 8. This CDR3 has 16 residues. Germline lookup yields CDR1 SGHDN and CDR2 FVKESK. Together with reference TRBV14 and TRBJ2-1, the CDR3 gives the full variable domain: EAGVTQFPSHSVIEKGQTVTLRCDPISGHDNLYWYRRVMGKEIKFLLHFVKESKQDESGMPNNRFLAERTGGTYSTLKVQPAELEDSGVYFCASSQGAGGPLNEQFFGPGTRLTVL.

The J gene is TRBJ1-6, the V gene TRBV28; the D gene is possibly TRBD1 (5 bases). Trimming cost V 5 bases and J 9 bases, with 17 bases left between them. The CDR3 length is 15 residues. Germline loops: CDR1 MDHEN, CDR2 SYDVKM. The CDR3 loop is CASSTYRDAGSPLHF. In DNA, the CDR3 is TGTGCCAGCAGTACCTACCGGGACGCGGGTTCACCCCTCCACTTT. The whole variable domain, filled in from reference TRBV28 and TRBJ1-6, reads DVKVTQSSRYLVKRTGEKVFLECVQDMDHENMFWYRQDPGLGLRLIYFSYDVKMKEKGDIPEGYSVSREKKERFSLILESASTNQTSMYLCASSTYRDAGSPLHFGNGTRLTVT.

In this sample, this clonotype turned up many times. The chain has TRBV6-2 or TRBV6-3 and TRBJ2-2; possibly TRBD1 for D (5 bases). The CDR3 has 15 amino acids. Trimming cost V 4 bases and J 3 bases, with 12 bases left between them. Germline V gives CDR1 MNHEY, CDR2 SVGEGT. As DNA, the CDR3 is TGTGCCAGCAGTTTGGGGCAGGGCGACACCGGGGAGCTGTTTTTT. It specifies CASSLGQGDTGELFF.

This clonotype was detected ten times or more. This sequence joins TRBV6-4 and TRBJ2-2, with unresolved D. V was cut by 3 bases and J by 2 bases, with 10 bases left in between. Germline CDR1 reads MRHNA; CDR2 reads SNTAGT. The CDR3 consists of 15 residues. The CDR3, as DNA: TGTGCCAGCAGTGAAGGGTTAGCTAACACCGGGGAGCTGTTTTTT. This gives the protein CASSEGLANTGELFF.

The chain recombines TRBV6-2 or TRBV6-3 with TRBJ2-2; D ambiguous. Germline assignment: CDR1 MNHEY and CDR2 SVGEGT. V lost 2 bases to trimming and J lost 4 bases, with 5 bases between them. The CDR3 contains 13 residues. This CDR3 reads CASSYPSTGELFF. The CDR3 bases are TGTGCCAGCAGTTACCCATCCACCGGGGAGCTGTTTTTT.

This clonotype was seen many times. CDR3 amino acids: CASSATVIGGDEQYF. Here the CDR3 DNA reads TGTGCCAGCAGCGCTACCGTCATAGGGGGGGACGAGCAGTACTTC. The chain joins TRBV5-5 to TRBJ2-7; a possible D gene is TRBD2 (7 bases). V lost 4 bases, J lost 5 bases, and 19 bases lay in between. From germline, CDR1 is SGHKS and CDR2 YYEKEE (reference sequence). The CDR3 runs 15 residues.

The chain has TRBV27 and TRBJ2-7; possible D gene TRBD1, 5 bases. The V gene lost 5 bases and the J gene lost 3 bases, with 20 bases spanning the gap. CDR1 and CDR2 from the germline V gene are MNHEY and SMNVEV (reference sequence). This CDR3 is 16 amino acids long. This CDR3 is CASSQSLQGPLYEQYF. The CDR3 nucleotides are TGTGCCAGCAGTCAATCCCTCCAGGGTCCACTCTACGAGCAGTACTTC.

The table lists this clonotype with a few counts. The gene calls are TRBV6-2 or TRBV6-3 and TRBJ1-5, with D unclear. The CDR3 runs to 12 residues. Trimming pared 5 bases from V and 2 bases from J, leaving 4 bases between. Germline V gene data show CDR1 as MNHEY and CDR2 as SVGEGT. CDR3 coding DNA: TGTGCCAGCAGTACCGGCAATCAGCCCCAGCATTTT. Residues: CASSTGNQPQHF.

This clonotype came up a few times. The chain recombines TRBV19 with TRBJ2-7, with D possibly matching TRBD1 (6 bases). The germline CDR1 and CDR2 sequences are LNHDA and SQIVND (reference sequence). V was cut by 6 bases and J by 4 bases, with 16 bases left in between. The CDR3 covers 14 residues. Here the CDR3 DNA reads TGTGCCAGTAGCCCGGGACACGGGTTGTACGAGCAGTACTTC. Amino acid sequence: CASSPGHGLYEQYF.

This clonotype was seen a handful of times. The chain couples TRBV27 to TRBJ2-7; 7 nucleotides align to TRBD1. Per the germline V gene, CDR1 is MNHEY and CDR2 is SMNVEV (reference sequence). With V trimmed by 5 bases and J by 3 bases, 7 bases remained unmatched. The CDR3 consists of 14 residues. CDR3 DNA: TGTGCCAGCAGTGCGACAGGGATCGGCTACGAGCAGTACTTC. Its translation is CASSATGIGYEQYF.

In this sample, this clonotype turned up many times. The chain is built from TRBV12-3 or TRBV12-4 and TRBJ2-7; D gene ambiguous. The ends were cut back, 6 bases at V and 3 bases at J, with 6 bases in the middle. The length of the CDR3 is 11 residues. Written as DNA, the CDR3 is TGTGCCAGCAGCCGCCTCTACGAGCAGTACTTC. It specifies CASSRLYEQYF.

This clonotype was counted ten times or more. Written as DNA, the CDR3 is TGTGCCAGCAGTTTAGGTTATAAGCAGCCCCAGCATTTT. This encodes CASSLGYKQPQHF. The chain carries TRBV27 and TRBJ1-5; D remains unclear. The CDR3 spans 13 residues. CDR1 MNHEY and CDR2 SMNVEV come from the germline V gene (reference sequence). Trimming shortened V by 2 bases and J by 7 bases, and 9 bases separated the two germline ends.

The rearrangement joins TRBV11-3 to TRBJ2-2; D is unclear. The CDR3 is 13 amino acids. Germline CDR1 reads SGHNT; CDR2 reads YENEEA. Trimming pared 6 bases from V and 4 bases from J, leaving 9 bases between. The CDR3 protein is CASRDRATGELFF. CDR3 DNA: TGTGCCAGCAGGGACCGGGCCACCGGGGAGCTGTTTTTT.

This chain joins TRBV3-1 and TRBJ1-1; 8 bases agree with TRBD1. The length of the CDR3 is 14 residues. CDR1 is LGHDT, CDR2 YNNKEL, per germline (reference sequence). Losses at the gene ends were 6 bases for V and 4 bases for J; bases not matched to a gene: 7. The CDR3 reads CASRPDRAATEAFF. The CDR3 region has the DNA TGTGCCAGCAGACCGGACAGGGCGGCCACTGAAGCTTTCTTT. Filled out from reference TRBV3-1 and TRBJ1-1, the complete variable domain reads DTAVSQTPKYLVTQMGNDKSIKCEQNLGHDTMYWYKQDSKKFLKIMFSYNNKELIINETVPNRFSPKSPDKAHLNLHINSLELGDSAVYFCASRPDRAATEAFFGQGTRLTVV.

This clonotype has only a few counts. The V gene is TRBV9, the J gene TRBJ1-2; perhaps TRBD1 as D (5 bases). The germline CDR1 and CDR2 sequences are SGDLS and YYNGEE. The CDR3 runs to 12 residues. V lost 4 bases and J 10 bases, leaving 14 bases between the germline ends. CDR3 loop: CASSLHRTDYTF. CDR3 nucleotides: TGTGCCAGCAGCCTGCACAGGACTGACTACACCTTC.

This clonotype has a handful of counts. V gene TRBV24-1 combines with J gene TRBJ2-2; the D gene is possibly TRBD1 (6 bases). CDR1 and CDR2 from the germline V gene are KGHDR and SFDVKD. With 3 bases removed from V and 4 bases from J, the gap between germline ends came to 11 bases. CDR3 size: 15 residues. CDR3 DNA sequence: TGTGCCACCAGTGATCAGAACAGGGCCACCGGGGAGCTGTTTTTT. It translates to CATSDQNRATGELFF.